This T cell receptor beta chain was sequenced during a study of cytomegalovirus exposure and HLA in healthy donors. Study as a whole: About 179 million T cells yielded 90 million to 130 million unique TCR beta sequences in earlier analysis.

The study ran its PCR with 60 Vbeta and 13 Jbeta primers. The data were produced by immunoSEQ multiplex PCR, yet TCRdb's version contains in-frame clones alone and is incomplete. The repertoire includes 100,000 to 150,000 clones, around 73% of them detected once, and 9.5% to 13% sits in the top ten. The CDR3 sequence is 16 residues long. Between the trimmed V and J ends, which lost 3 bases and 2 bases, there was a span of 16 bases. Per the germline V gene, CDR1 is SGDLS and CDR2 is YYNGEE. Study outcomes and limitations: Confirmation was obtained in vitro that a few CMV-associated chains are specific for CMV antigens. The listing of roughly 160 TCR beta chains classed them as cytomegalovirus-associated. In a later analysis, specific HLA alleles were associated with more than 15,000 TCR beta sequences at a 0.05 false discovery rate.

As regards this clone: As yet, its antigen is unknown.

Sequenced input: PBMCs. This rearrangement joins TRBV9 to TRBJ2-3; D perhaps matches TRBD2 (6 bases). This clonotype originated in a man under 40 in good health and CMV-seropositive. CDR3 residues: CASSGLAGGNTDTQYF. The CDR3 DNA reads as TGTGCCAGCAGCGGGCTAGCCGGAGGGAACACAGATACGCAGTATTTT.